A selection of T cell receptor beta chains follows, all from one sample in a study of blood T cell repertoires in COVID-19. Only in-frame clones appear in the TCRdb table, and some are missing; sequencing was by immunoSEQ multiplex PCR. The sample consists of 130,000 or so clones, about four fifths of them appearing once. Sequences were obtained from peripheral blood. These receptors were collected from a woman of 80 years or more with acute or convalescent COVID-19. The CDR3 runs from the conserved cysteine through the conserved F or W. D genes are given only for firm matches. Size is stated for part of the rows, as once, few or many counts, or as a class when the clone is expanded.

V	size	J	D	DNA	CDR3
TRBV18	-	TRBJ1-6	-	TGTGCCAGCTCACCTTACAAGGGAGGAGGGTCACCCCTCCACTTT	CASSPYKGGGSPLHF
TRBV4-3	-	TRBJ1-6	TRBD1	TGCGCCAGCAGCCAAGATCACGGACAGGGGGCAAGCTCCTATAATTCACCCCTCCACTTT	CASSQDHGQGASSYNSPLHF
TRBV30	-	TRBJ1-1	TRBD1	TGTGCCTGGGGGTTTACAGGGGTAGCTTTCTTT	CAWGFTGVAFF
TRBV4-1	-	TRBJ2-1	-	TGCGCCAGCAGCCAAGTACTCGTGAATGAGCAGTTCTTC	CASSQVLVNEQFF
TRBV7-2	-	TRBJ1-1	-	TGTGCCAGCGTCTCCCGGGGGGGTTTCTTT	CASVSRGGFF
TRBV24-1	-	TRBJ2-2	-	TGTGCCACCCAGGGAAACACCGGGGAGCTGTTTTTT	CATQGNTGELFF
TRBV19	-	TRBJ2-5	TRBD1	TGTGCCAGTAGTCGGGACAGGGTACTCGGGACCCAGTACTTC	CASSRDRVLGTQYF
TRBV7-3	-	TRBJ2-6	-	TGTGCCAGCAGTTCGGTGAGCTCTGGGGCCAACGTCCTGACTTTC	CASSSVSSGANVLTF
TRBV6-6	-	TRBJ1-2	TRBD1	TGTGCCAGCAGTCGACCCTCGGACAGGGGGAATGGCTACACCTTC	CASSRPSDRGNGYTF
TRBV9	-	TRBJ2-5	-	TGTGCCAGCAGCGCCTACCCCGGAGTAGTTTCTAGTTTTGCAGAGACCCAGTACTTC	CASSAYPGVVSSFAETQYF
TRBV9	-	TRBJ2-2	TRBD1	TGTGCCAGCAGCGTAGTGGAGGACAGGGTCACCGGGGAGCTGTTTTTT	CASSVVEDRVTGELFF
TRBV5-6	-	TRBJ2-2	-	TGTGCCAGCAGCCTGGAAATCCGCGGGGAGCTGTTTTTT	CASSLEIRGELFF
TRBV2	once	TRBJ1-4	-	TGTGCCAGCAGTGAAACGAGGGGAGGCGAAAAACTGTTTTTT	CASSETRGGEKLFF
TRBV18	-	TRBJ1-5	TRBD1	TGTGCCAGCTCACCCGGGACAGCTGCTGGTCAGCCCCAGCATTTT	CASSPGTAAGQPQHF
TRBV13	-	TRBJ1-1	-	TGTGCCAGCAGCCTAACACAGGGCTGGAGGAACGAAGCTTTCTTT	CASSLTQGWRNEAFF
TRBV19	-	TRBJ1-4	-	TGTGCCAGTAGTACCCCGGGAGGACAAAATGAAAAACTGTTTTTT	CASSTPGGQNEKLFF
TRBV19	-	TRBJ1-2	TRBD1	TGTGCCAGTAGTTCCCTCCTACAGGGGGATGGCTACACCTTC	CASSSLLQGDGYTF
TRBV7-2	-	TRBJ2-7	TRBD2	TGTGCCAGCAGCTTTGCGGGGGGGACCTACGAGCAGTACTTC	CASSFAGGTYEQYF
TRBV6-2/TRBV6-3	once	TRBJ2-7	TRBD1	TGTGCCAGCAGCGCCTGGGGACAGTCCTACGAGCAGTACTTC	CASSAWGQSYEQYF
TRBV7-2	-	TRBJ2-1	-	TGTGCCAGCAGCTTTGGGGGGGACAACTACAATGAGCAGTTCTTC	CASSFGGDNYNEQFF
TRBV19	few	TRBJ2-1	TRBD2	TGTGCCAGTAATACCCTGTCCCGGGGGGGCTACTTAAATGAGCAGTTCTTC	CASNTLSRGGYLNEQFF
TRBV25-1	-	TRBJ1-1	TRBD1	TGTGCCAGCAGTCGGACAGGGGTTACTGAAGCTTTCTTT	CASSRTGVTEAFF
TRBV5-1	-	TRBJ1-3	TRBD1	TGCGCCAGCAGCCCAGGGGGATCTGGAAACACCATATATTTT	CASSPGGSGNTIYF
TRBV2	-	TRBJ1-5	-	TGTGCCAGCAGTGAACAGTATAGCAATCAGCCCCAGCATTTT	CASSEQYSNQPQHF
TRBV18	-	TRBJ2-7	TRBD1	TGTGCCAGCTCACCATCAGGGGGCTTCAGCTCCTACGAGCAGTACTTC	CASSPSGGFSSYEQYF
TRBV4-2	-	TRBJ2-1	-	TGTGCCAGCAGCCAATCGGGACTCTCCTATGAGCAGTTCTTC	CASSQSGLSYEQFF
TRBV5-5	-	TRBJ1-2	TRBD1	TGTGCCAGCAGCTTGGCCGGGACAGTAGTTTATGGCTACACCTTC	CASSLAGTVVYGYTF
TRBV4-1	-	TRBJ1-1	-	TGCGCCAGCAGCCGACTTGTATTATCGGACACTGAAGCTTTCTTT	CASSRLVLSDTEAFF
TRBV4-1	-	TRBJ2-3	-	TGCGCCAGCAGCCACCCCCTCGAGCGCCTAAGCACAGATACGCAGTATTTT	CASSHPLERLSTDTQYF
TRBV19	-	TRBJ1-5	-	TGTGCCAGTAGCACAGGGATTCGGGCAATGAATCAGCCCCAGCATTTT	CASSTGIRAMNQPQHF
TRBV3-1/TRBV3-2	-	TRBJ2-1	TRBD2	TGTGCCAGCAGCCAGCGGGGGGGGACTGGGGATGAGCAGTTCTTC	CASSQRGGTGDEQFF
TRBV18	-	TRBJ2-1	-	TGTGCCAGCTCAAACTACACCTCCTACAATGAGCAGTTCTTC	CASSNYTSYNEQFF
TRBV6-5	once	TRBJ2-4	-	TGTGCCAGCAGAGCACTTAATGATCAGTACTTC	CASRALNDQYF
TRBV15	-	TRBJ1-4	TRBD1	TGTGCCACCAGCAGGGACAGGCTACCAAATGAAAAACTGTTTTTT	CATSRDRLPNEKLFF
TRBV5-1	once	TRBJ1-2	-	TGCGCCAGCAGCCCGGGTAGCCGCCGTGCCTATGGCTACACCTTC	CASSPGSRRAYGYTF
TRBV4-1	-	TRBJ2-3	-	TGCGCCAGCAGCCGCCAAAGGGGCCTATCTCTCACAGATACGCAGTATTTT	CASSRQRGLSLTDTQYF
TRBV18	once	TRBJ1-1	-	TGTGCCAGCTCACCATTCAACCGGGCCGACAGTACTGAAGCTTTCTTT	CASSPFNRADSTEAFF
TRBV19	-	TRBJ2-2	TRBD2	TGTGCCAGTAGTATAGATAGCGGGGTGCCCCGCGGGGAGCTGTTTTTT	CASSIDSGVPRGELFF
TRBV9	-	TRBJ1-1	-	TGTGCCAGCAGCGCTCGAGGGTCTGAAGCTTTCTTT	CASSARGSEAFF
TRBV5-1	-	TRBJ1-1	TRBD1	TGCGCCAGCAGCTTGACAGGGGGCCGAATGAACACTGAAGCTTTCTTT	CASSLTGGRMNTEAFF
TRBV2	-	TRBJ1-4	-	TGTGCCAGCATGACGGGCAGGGGAAGCGAAAAACTGTTTTTT	CASMTGRGSEKLFF
TRBV9	-	TRBJ1-3	TRBD1	TGTGCCAGCAGCGTCTGGGACAGCGACTTTGGAAACACCATATATTTT	CASSVWDSDFGNTIYF
TRBV18	-	TRBJ1-2	-	TGTGCCAGCTCACGGGACACTCTCTATGGCTACACCTTC	CASSRDTLYGYTF
TRBV21-1	-	TRBJ2-3	-	TGTGCCAGCAGCAAAGTTCGGTCAGCTAATCAGGGCAGCACAGATACGCAGTATTTT	CASSKVRSANQGSTDTQYF
TRBV3-1/TRBV3-2	-	TRBJ2-7	TRBD1	TGTGCCAGCAGTCCCCCCCTAGACAGGGAAGGATACGAGCAGTACTTC	CASSPPLDREGYEQYF
TRBV3-1/TRBV3-2	-	TRBJ1-1	-	TGTGCCAGCAGCCAAGGGAGGAACACTGAAGCTTTCTTT	CASSQGRNTEAFF
TRBV7-2	-	TRBJ1-1	TRBD1	TGTGCCAGCAGCACTTGGACAGGGAAATGGTCGGACACTGAAGCTTTCTTT	CASSTWTGKWSDTEAFF
TRBV19	once	TRBJ1-1	-	TGTGCCAGTAGCGACGGGGGGGCGGACACTGAAGCTTTCTTT	CASSDGGADTEAFF
TRBV7-2	few	TRBJ2-7	TRBD2	TGTGCCAGCAGCTCGACCGGGACTACCTACGAGCAGTACTTC	CASSSTGTTYEQYF
TRBV5-1	-	TRBJ1-5	TRBD1	TGCGCCAGCAGGGAAGGGACAGGCAGCAATCAGCCCCAGCATTTT	CASREGTGSNQPQHF
TRBV19	-	TRBJ2-3	-	TGTGCCAGTAGTCTCGAGGGTGGTACGCAGTATTTT	CASSLEGGTQYF
TRBV10-2	-	TRBJ1-5	-	TGCGCCAGCGCCCCCCAGTGGGAGGGAAGAGGCGGCAATCAGCCCCAGCATTTT	CASAPQWEGRGGNQPQHF
TRBV5-6	once	TRBJ2-7	TRBD2	TGTGCCAGCCACCCCGTGGGAGGGTACGAGCAGTACTTC	CASHPVGGYEQYF
TRBV11-3	-	TRBJ2-3	TRBD2	TGTGCCAGCAGCTTAGGTCTTAACGGGGGGGCCTCAGATACGCAGTATTTT	CASSLGLNGGASDTQYF
TRBV29-1	-	TRBJ1-2	-	TGCAGCGCTATGGGCAGCCTCCTATACTACACCTTC	CSAMGSLLYYTF
TRBV5-1	-	TRBJ1-1	-	TGCGCCAGCAGCCAAAAGGAGGTGGGAAACACTGAAGCTTTCTTT	CASSQKEVGNTEAFF